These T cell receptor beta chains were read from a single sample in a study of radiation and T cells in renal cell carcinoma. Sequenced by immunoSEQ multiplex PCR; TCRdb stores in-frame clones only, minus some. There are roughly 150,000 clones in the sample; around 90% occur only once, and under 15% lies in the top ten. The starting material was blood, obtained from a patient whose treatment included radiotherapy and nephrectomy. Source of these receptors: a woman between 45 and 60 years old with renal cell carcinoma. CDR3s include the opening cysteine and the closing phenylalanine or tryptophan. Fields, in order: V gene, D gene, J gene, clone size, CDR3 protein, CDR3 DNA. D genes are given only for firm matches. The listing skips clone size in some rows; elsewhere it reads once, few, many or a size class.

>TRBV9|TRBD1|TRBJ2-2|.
CASSATGVFTGELFF
TGTGCCAGCAGCGCGACAGGGGTTTTCACCGGGGAGCTGTTTTTT
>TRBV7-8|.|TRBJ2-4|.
CASRKQWVPGPSLQNIQYF
TGTGCCAGCAGGAAGCAGTGGGTTCCAGGTCCTTCCCTCCAAAACATTCAGTACTTC
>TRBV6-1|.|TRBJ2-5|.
CASSAGTVKETQYF
TGTGCCAGCAGTGCCGGGACTGTTAAAGAGACCCAGTACTTC
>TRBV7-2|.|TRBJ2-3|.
CASRRGDTQYF
TGTGCCAGCCGGAGGGGAGATACGCAGTATTTT
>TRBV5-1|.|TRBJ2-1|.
CASSSASGTPRSPSRSYNEQFF
TGCGCCAGCAGCTCGGCTTCCGGGACTCCTCGTTCCCCCTCCCGCTCCTACAATGAGCAGTTCTTC
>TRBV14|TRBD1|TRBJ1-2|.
CASSQDRDRENYGYTF
TGTGCCAGCAGCCAAGATCGGGACAGGGAAAACTATGGCTACACCTTC
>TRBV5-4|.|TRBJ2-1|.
CASSDARGDEQFF
TGTGCCAGCAGCGACGCGCGCGGGGATGAGCAGTTCTTC
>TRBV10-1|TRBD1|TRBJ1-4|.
CAGHQSLDRGRTTNEKLFF
TGCGCCGGTCACCAATCCCTGGACAGGGGGAGAACAACTAATGAAAAACTGTTTTTT
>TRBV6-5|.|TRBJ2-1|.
CASSRADTPYNEQFF
TGTGCCAGCAGTAGGGCGGACACACCCTACAATGAGCAGTTCTTC
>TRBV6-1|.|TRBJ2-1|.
CASTYWDTNEQFF
TGTGCCAGCACCTACTGGGATACCAATGAGCAGTTCTTC
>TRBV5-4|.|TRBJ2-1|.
CASSSGAGEQFF
TGTGCCAGCAGCTCGGGAGCCGGGGAGCAGTTCTTC
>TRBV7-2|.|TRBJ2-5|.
CASSFGTAQETQYF
TGTGCCAGCAGCTTCGGGACTGCCCAAGAGACCCAGTACTTC
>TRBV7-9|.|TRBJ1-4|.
CASSEALSTNEKLFF
TGTGCCAGCAGCGAGGCTCTTTCAACTAATGAAAAACTGTTTTTT
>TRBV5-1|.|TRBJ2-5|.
CASRTISTGYQETQYF
TGCGCCAGCAGGACCATTTCCACAGGCTACCAAGAGACCCAGTACTTC
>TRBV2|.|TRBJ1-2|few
CASSEALEGYTF
TGTGCCAGCAGTGAAGCGCTTGAGGGCTACACCTTC
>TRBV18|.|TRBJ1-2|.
CASSPSGEIYGYTF
TGTGCCAGCTCACCCTCGGGGGAAATCTATGGCTACACCTTC
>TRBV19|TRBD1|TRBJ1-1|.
CASSPRTGLYTEAFF
TGTGCCAGTAGTCCTAGGACAGGGCTGTACACTGAAGCTTTCTTT
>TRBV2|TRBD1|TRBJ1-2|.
CASNPTGNYGYTF
TGTGCCAGCAATCCGACAGGGAACTATGGCTACACCTTC
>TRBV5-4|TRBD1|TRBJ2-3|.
CASRHGTDSTDTQYF
TGTGCCAGCAGACACGGGACAGATAGCACAGATACGCAGTATTTT
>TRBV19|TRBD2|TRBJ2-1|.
CASSTQRGEGNEQFF
TGTGCCAGTAGTACCCAGCGGGGGGAGGGCAATGAGCAGTTCTTC
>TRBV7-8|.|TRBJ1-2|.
CASRGDRNYGYTF
TGTGCCAGCCGGGGGGACCGTAACTATGGCTACACCTTC
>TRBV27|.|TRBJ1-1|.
CASSLSYNRGTEAFF
TGTGCCAGCAGTTTATCATACAACCGAGGCACTGAAGCTTTCTTT
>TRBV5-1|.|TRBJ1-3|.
CASSLAGGTGNTIYF
TGCGCCAGCAGCTTGGCCGGGGGGACTGGAAACACCATATATTTT
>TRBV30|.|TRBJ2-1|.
CAWSVMWGDYNEQFF
TGTGCCTGGAGTGTAATGTGGGGGGACTACAATGAGCAGTTCTTC
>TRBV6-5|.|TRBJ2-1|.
CASSTSFEQFF
TGTGCCAGCAGCACTAGCTTTGAGCAGTTCTTC
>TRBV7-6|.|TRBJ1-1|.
CASSLAGGRNTEAFF
TGTGCCAGCAGCTTAGCGGGGGGCAGGAACACTGAAGCTTTCTTT
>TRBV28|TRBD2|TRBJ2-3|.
CASSSISGGPVYTQYF
TGTGCCAGCAGTTCAATAAGCGGGGGCCCCGTTTATACGCAGTATTTT
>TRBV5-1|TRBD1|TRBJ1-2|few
CASSLGQGGYGYTF
TGCGCCAGCAGCTTGGGACAGGGCGGCTATGGCTACACCTTC
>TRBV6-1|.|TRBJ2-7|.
CASSDRTSPYEQYF
TGTGCCAGCAGTGATCGGACAAGTCCCTACGAGCAGTACTTC
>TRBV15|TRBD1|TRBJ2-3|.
CATSRSDTGVWRTDTQYF
TGTGCCACCAGCAGATCCGACACAGGGGTTTGGAGGACAGATACGCAGTATTTT
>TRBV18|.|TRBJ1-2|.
CASSLLDGYTF
TGTGCCAGCTCACTCCTGGATGGCTACACCTTC
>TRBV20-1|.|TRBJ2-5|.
CSASTEETQYF
TGCAGTGCTAGTACCGAAGAGACCCAGTACTTC